Following are 27 T cell receptor beta chains from one sample sequenced in a study of blood T cell repertoires in COVID-19 (dated by TCRdb to about 2020). The library was made by the immunoSEQ multiplex PCR assay. Not all clones reach the TCRdb copy of this immuneACCESS table, which keeps in-frame sequences only. Checked studies attribute under half of the gap to unresolved V genes and leave the rest unexplained. The sample includes just under 150,000 clones, with more than 75% observed a single time. The ten largest clonotypes hold around 38% of the sample. The sample consisted of peripheral blood. The receptors originated from a middle-aged man who had recovered from COVID-19.

The chain joins TRBV20-1 to TRBJ2-3; D uncertain. CDR3 size: 11 residues. The germline V and J ends were trimmed by 1 base and 6 bases, with 5 bases remaining between them. CDR1 is DFQATT, CDR2 SNEGSKA, per germline (reference sequence). CDR3 region: CSARVRDTQYF. CDR3 DNA: TGCAGTGCTAGAGTCAGGGATACGCAGTATTTT.

This chain uses TRBV6-2 or TRBV6-3 with TRBJ2-5; 8 bases fit TRBD1. Unmatched junction bases numbered 7, after V lost 2 bases and J lost 5 bases. Looked up from germline, CDR1 is MNHEY and CDR2 is SVGEGT. This CDR3 has 15 amino acids. The CDR3 loop reads CASSYPGQGEETQYF. DNA of the CDR3: TGTGCCAGCAGTTACCCAGGACAGGGAGAGGAGACCCAGTACTTC.

The chain is built from TRBV19 and TRBJ1-6; D gene uncertain. CDR3 length: 14 residues. With 3 bases removed from V and 9 bases from J, the gap between germline ends came to 12 bases. Per germline, CDR1 LNHDA and CDR2 SQIVND (reference sequence). The CDR3 region is CASSIYVVGSPLHF. In DNA form, the CDR3 reads TGTGCCAGTAGTATTTACGTAGTTGGTTCACCCCTCCACTTT.

The chain uses TRBV27 and TRBJ1-5; weak D call: TRBD1 (6 bases). The V and J ends lost 6 bases and 5 bases respectively, with 17 bases between them. CDR3 size: 15 residues. CDR1 MNHEY and CDR2 SMNVEV come from the germline V gene (reference sequence). CDR3 sequence (DNA): TGTGCCAGCAGAGGGTATACAGGGTCCGATCAGCCCCAGCATTTT. Its protein is CASRGYTGSDQPQHF.

The chain joins TRBV5-8 to TRBJ2-1; 7 positions agree with TRBD1. The ends lost 0 bases at V and 0 bases at J; junction bases unmatched: 6. Germline CDR1 reads SGHTS; CDR2 reads YDEGEE. The CDR3 contains 17 residues. CDR3 in amino acids: CASSLGKGADSYNEQFF. The CDR3 region has the DNA TGTGCCAGCAGCTTGGGCAAGGGGGCGGACTCCTACAATGAGCAGTTCTTC.

This clone was observed a few times. The V and J genes are TRBV5-1 and TRBJ2-2, with D maybe TRBD2 (5 bases). V was cut by 4 bases and J by 5 bases, with 12 bases left in between. Germline lookup yields CDR1 SGHRS and CDR2 YFSETQ. This CDR3 spans 14 amino acids. The CDR3 here is CASSTGEGTGELFF. The CDR3 region has the DNA TGCGCCAGCAGCACCGGGGAAGGGACCGGGGAGCTGTTTTTT.

The chain joins TRBV2 to TRBJ2-1, with 11 bases that match TRBD1. The V gene end was trimmed by 8 bases and the J gene end by 1 base; junction bases not matched to a gene: 4. The CDR3 runs to 15 residues. CDR1 and CDR2 from the germline V gene are SNHLY and FYNNEI. The chain's CDR3 is CASHRDRGSYNEQFF. The CDR3 coding sequence is TGTGCCAGCCACCGGGACAGGGGGTCCTACAATGAGCAGTTCTTC.

The V and J genes are TRBV7-9 and TRBJ1-6; D unclear. V was pared by 1 base and J by 9 bases, with 10 bases between. Germline-derived CDR1 and CDR2 are SEHNR and FQNEAQ (reference sequence). CDR3 size: 14 residues. For the CDR3, the DNA is TGTGCCAGCAGCTTAGGGAGTGTCGGTTCACCCCTCCACTTT. This translates into CASSLGSVGSPLHF.

DNA for the CDR3: TGTGCCAGCAGCCACCGGACAGGCCCGCAAGAGACCCAGTACTTC. It specifies CASSHRTGPQETQYF. The chain uses TRBV5-4 and TRBJ2-5; 7 bases agree with TRBD1. V was clipped by 4 bases and J by 2 bases; unmatched bases: 8. The CDR3 has 15 residues. In germline, CDR1 is SGHNT, CDR2 YYREEE (reference sequence). Drawing the rest from reference TRBV5-4 and TRBJ2-5, the complete variable domain is ETGVTQSPTHLIKTRGQQVTLRCSSQSGHNTVSWYQQALGQGPQFIFQYYREEENGRGNFPPRFSGLQFPNYSSELNVNALELDDSALYLCASSHRTGPQETQYFGPGTRLLVL.

The rearrangement joins TRBV7-9 to TRBJ1-1, with TRBD1 identical over 7 bases. The germline gives CDR1 SEHNR, CDR2 FQNEAQ (reference sequence). V dropped 3 bases and J dropped 11; count of bases not matched to a gene: 9. This CDR3 has 13 residues. In DNA, the CDR3 is TGTGCCAGCAGCTTGTCCAGGGGGATTTCCGCTTTCTTT. Encoded protein: CASSLSRGISAFF.

The chain carries TRBV6-5 and TRBJ1-2; 7 positions agree with TRBD1. The CDR3 spans 15 residues. Per germline, CDR1 MNHEY and CDR2 SVGAGI. Trimming cost V 6 bases and J 4 bases; bases outside gene matches: 11. In DNA, the CDR3 is TGTGCCAGCAGCTCACTGACAGGGTGGGCCTATGGCTACACCTTC. Encoded protein: CASSSLTGWAYGYTF.

CDR3 sequence: CASSERDRVFAGYTF. CDR3 nucleotides: TGTGCCAGCAGTGAAAGGGACAGGGTTTTTGCTGGCTACACCTTC. J is TRBJ1-2 and V is TRBV6-1; 9 bases align to TRBD1. Looked up from germline, CDR1 is MNHNS and CDR2 is SASEGT. The junction had 8 bases not matched to a gene; V was cut back by 2 bases and J by 7 bases. This CDR3 region has 15 residues.

This chain joins TRBV19 and TRBJ1-5; TRBD1 might be the D (6 bases). CDR3 size: 14 residues. Trimming removed 1 base at V and 4 bases at J, with 8 bases between. CDR1 LNHDA and CDR2 SQIVND come from the germline V gene (reference sequence). The CDR3 region is CASSIGTENQPQHF. CDR3 in DNA: TGTGCCAGTAGTATAGGGACAGAAAATCAGCCCCAGCATTTT.

The chain carries TRBV5-1 and TRBJ2-3; tentatively, D is TRBD1 (5 bases). The CDR3 has 15 residues. The V and J ends lost 2 bases and 0 bases respectively, with 10 bases between them. Per germline, CDR1 SGHRS and CDR2 YFSETQ. In DNA form, the CDR3 reads TGCGCCAGCAGCTTTGACAGTCCTAGCACAGATACGCAGTATTTT. Protein: CASSFDSPSTDTQYF.

In its sample, this clone was seen once. V is TRBV4-2 and J is TRBJ1-2, with D maybe TRBD1 (6 bases). V gave up 3 bases and J gave up 7 bases, with 12 bases separating them. Germline V gene data show CDR1 as LGHNA and CDR2 as YNFKEQ. The CDR3 consists of 13 residues. As DNA, the CDR3 is TGTGCCAGCAGCCAGGGGGGGGGCCCTGGCTACACCTTC. As protein: CASSQGGGPGYTF.

The chain is built from TRBV21-1 and TRBJ1-2. TRBV21-1 corresponds to a pseudogene. The CDR3 covers 12 residues. The CDR3 protein is CASSRLELWLTF. The CDR3 coding sequence is TGTGCCAGCAGCCGACTGGAATTATGGCTCACCTTC.

This clone was found once. V gene TRBV3-1 (or the pseudogene TRBV3-2) combines with J gene TRBJ2-5, with 10 bases that match TRBD1. The V and J ends lost 1 base and 3 bases, in that order; junction bases with no gene match: 5. The germline V gene encodes CDR1 LGHDT and CDR2 YNNKEL (reference sequence). This CDR3 is 16 amino acids long. The CDR3 DNA sequence: TGTGCCAGCAGCCAAGGACAGGGGGCCGTAGAAGAGACCCAGTACTTC. It specifies CASSQGQGAVEETQYF.

The chain couples TRBV7-2 to TRBJ1-5; TRBD1 is a possible D gene (6 bases). The CDR3 length is 16 residues. The germline CDR1 and CDR2 sequences are SGHTA and FQGNSA. V was shortened by 0 bases and J by 3 bases, with 12 bases between the two germline ends. The CDR3 reads CASSLAGGGANQPQHF. DNA for the CDR3: TGTGCCAGCAGCTTAGCTGGGGGCGGAGCCAATCAGCCCCAGCATTTT.

The chain couples TRBV7-9 to TRBJ2-5, with 7 bases that match TRBD2. This CDR3 contains 15 residues. Germline V gives CDR1 SEHNR, CDR2 FQNEAQ (reference sequence). V dropped 1 base and J dropped 0; count of bases not matched to a gene: 2. The CDR3 DNA reads as TGTGCCAGCAGCTTAGGGACTAGGAACCAAGAGACCCAGTACTTC. Amino acids: CASSLGTRNQETQYF. The entire variable domain, with the rest obtained from reference TRBV7-9 and TRBJ2-5, is as follows: DTGVSQNPRHKITKRGQNVTFRCDPISEHNRLYWYRQTLGQGPEFLTYFQNEAQLEKSRLLSDRFSAERPKGSFSTLEIQRTEQGDSAMYLCASSLGTRNQETQYFGPGTRLLVL.

This clone was counted a single time. The chain carries TRBV6-2 or TRBV6-3 and TRBJ1-5; no clear D. Trimming pared 1 base from V and 5 bases from J, leaving 6 bases between. Germline V lookup: CDR1 MNHEY, CDR2 SVGEGT. The CDR3 is 13 amino acids. The CDR3 nucleotides read TGTGCCAGCAGTTACTTCGGGGATCAGCCCCAGCATTTT. It encodes CASSYFGDQPQHF.

This clone was seen more than once but under ten times. This rearrangement joins TRBV11-1 to TRBJ2-7, with 7 nucleotides matching TRBD2. This CDR3 has 14 residues. V lost 5 bases to trimming and J lost 2 bases; unmatched junction nucleotides: 6. Germline CDR1 SGHAT, CDR2 FQDESV (reference sequence). The CDR3 nucleotides read TGTGCCAGCAGCCCCGGACTAGGAACCTACGAGCAGTACTTC. Translating it yields CASSPGLGTYEQYF.

The chain uses TRBV14 and TRBJ1-1; 8 positions agree with TRBD1. With V trimmed by 5 bases and J by 12 bases, 20 bases remained unmatched. CDR3 length equals 16 residues. Germline assignment: CDR1 SGHDN and CDR2 FVKESK. CDR3 sequence (DNA): TGTGCCAGCAGCATCATTTTAGGGACAGGAAATATAATAACTTTCTTT. It is translated as CASSIILGTGNIITFF. Looking up the rest from reference TRBV14 and TRBJ1-1 gives the full variable domain: EAGVTQFPSHSVIEKGQTVTLRCDPISGHDNLYWYRRVMGKEIKFLLHFVKESKQDESGMPNNRFLAERTGGTYSTLKVQPAELEDSGVYFCASSIILGTGNIITFFGQGTRLTVV.

This chain connects TRBV6-5 to TRBJ2-5, with D possibly being TRBD1 (5 bases). The germline V gene encodes CDR1 MNHEY and CDR2 SVGAGI. The CDR3 consists of 14 residues. Trimming shortened V by 2 bases and J by 7 bases, and 14 bases separated the two germline ends. The CDR3 bases are TGTGCCAGCAGTTACCCCCGGTCTGGGGCGACCCAGTACTTC. Protein: CASSYPRSGATQYF.

The chain has TRBV4-3 and TRBJ2-3, with D maybe TRBD1 (6 bases). Trimming shortened V by 0 bases and J by 3 bases, and 13 bases separated the two germline ends. The V gene's germline CDR1 is LGHNA and CDR2 YSLEER. The CDR3 is 16 amino acids. The chain's CDR3 is CASSQEGAAETDTQYF. CDR3 sequence (DNA): TGCGCCAGCAGCCAAGAGGGGGCCGCAGAAACAGATACGCAGTATTTT.

The chain uses TRBV11-2 and TRBJ1-2, with TRBD1 matching over 10 bases. This CDR3 has 16 residues. The junction had 15 bases not matched to a gene; V was cut back by 8 bases and J by 6 bases. Germline V gives CDR1 SGHAT, CDR2 FQNNGV. The DNA for the CDR3 is TGTGCCAGCCGAGCCTACGGGACAGGGGATTTCGATGGCTACACCTTC. It translates to CASRAYGTGDFDGYTF.

The CDR3 is CASGPLGSSYEQYF. CDR3 nucleotide sequence: TGTGCCAGCGGCCCGCTAGGATCCTCCTACGAGCAGTACTTC. This chain links TRBV27 with TRBJ2-7; D unresolved. This CDR3 has 14 residues. Trimming cost V 8 bases and J 0 bases, with 14 bases left between them. Germline-derived CDR1 and CDR2 are MNHEY and SMNVEV (reference sequence).

The chain has TRBV7-2 and TRBJ1-1; 8 bases map to TRBD1. Germline V lookup: CDR1 SGHTA, CDR2 FQGNSA. The V segment lost 1 base and the J segment 1 base; nucleotides outside the gene matches: 11. CDR3 length: 18 residues. The CDR3 sequence is CASSLVPGGLTGNTEAFF. The CDR3 bases are TGTGCCAGCAGCTTAGTTCCAGGGGGCTTAACGGGGAACACTGAAGCTTTCTTT.